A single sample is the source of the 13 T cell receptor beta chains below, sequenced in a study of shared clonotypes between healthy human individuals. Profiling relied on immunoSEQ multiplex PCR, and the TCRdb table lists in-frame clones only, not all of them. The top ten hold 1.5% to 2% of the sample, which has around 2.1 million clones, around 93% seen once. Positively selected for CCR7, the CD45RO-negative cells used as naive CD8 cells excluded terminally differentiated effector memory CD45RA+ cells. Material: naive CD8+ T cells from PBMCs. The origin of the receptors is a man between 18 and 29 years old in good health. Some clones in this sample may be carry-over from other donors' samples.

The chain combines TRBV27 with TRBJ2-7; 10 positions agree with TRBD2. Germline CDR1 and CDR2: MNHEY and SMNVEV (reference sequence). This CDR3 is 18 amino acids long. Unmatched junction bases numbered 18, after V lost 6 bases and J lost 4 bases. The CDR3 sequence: CASRTQREGLTVDYEQYF. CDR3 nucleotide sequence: TGTGCCAGCAGAACCCAGCGGGAGGGCCTAACGGTGGATTACGAGCAGTACTTC.

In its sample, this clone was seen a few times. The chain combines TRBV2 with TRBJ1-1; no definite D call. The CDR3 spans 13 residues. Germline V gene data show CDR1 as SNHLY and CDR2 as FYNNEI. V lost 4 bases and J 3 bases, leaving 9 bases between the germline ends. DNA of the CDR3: TGTGCCAGCAGTGCAACGGTATACACTGAAGCTTTCTTT. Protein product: CASSATVYTEAFF.

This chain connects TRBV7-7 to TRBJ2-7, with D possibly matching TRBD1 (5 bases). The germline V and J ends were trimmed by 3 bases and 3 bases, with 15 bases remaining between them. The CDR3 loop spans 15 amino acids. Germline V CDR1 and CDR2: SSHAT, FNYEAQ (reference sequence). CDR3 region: CASSLGPGPDYEQYF. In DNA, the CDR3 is TGTGCCAGCAGCTTGGGGCCAGGGCCCGACTACGAGCAGTACTTC.

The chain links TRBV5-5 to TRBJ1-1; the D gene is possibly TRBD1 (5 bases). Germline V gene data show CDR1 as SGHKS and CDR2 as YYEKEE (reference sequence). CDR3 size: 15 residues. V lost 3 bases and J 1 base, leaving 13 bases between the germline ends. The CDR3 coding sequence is TGTGCCAGCAGCTCCTGGGCGGGGGAGAACACTGAAGCTTTCTTT. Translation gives CASSSWAGENTEAFF.

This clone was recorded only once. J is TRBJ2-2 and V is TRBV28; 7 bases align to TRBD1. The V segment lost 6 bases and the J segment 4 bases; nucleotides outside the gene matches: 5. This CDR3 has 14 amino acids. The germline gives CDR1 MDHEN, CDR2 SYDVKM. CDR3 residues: CASSWDRGTGELFF. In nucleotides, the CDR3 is TGTGCCAGCAGCTGGGACAGAGGCACCGGGGAGCTGTTTTTT.

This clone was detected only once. The CDR3, as DNA: TGTGCCAGCAGTGTTCAGGGAGCAGCTCTCCAAGAGACCCAGTACTTC. It is translated as CASSVQGAALQETQYF. The chain links TRBV2 to TRBJ2-5; either TRBD1 or TRBD2 may fit D (5 bases each). The V gene's germline CDR1 is SNHLY and CDR2 FYNNEI. V shed 4 bases and J shed 1 base, with 16 bases lying between them. The CDR3 contains 16 residues.

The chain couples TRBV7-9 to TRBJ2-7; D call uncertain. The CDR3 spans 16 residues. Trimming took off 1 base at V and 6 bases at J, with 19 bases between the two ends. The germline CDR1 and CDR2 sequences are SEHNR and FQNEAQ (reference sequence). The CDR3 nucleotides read TGTGCCAGCAGCTTAGAAGGTGATGGGTTTTCGAGCGAGCAGTACTTC. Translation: CASSLEGDGFSSEQYF. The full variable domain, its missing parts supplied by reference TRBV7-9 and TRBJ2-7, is DTGVSQNPRHKITKRGQNVTFRCDPISEHNRLYWYRQTLGQGPEFLTYFQNEAQLEKSRLLSDRFSAERPKGSFSTLEIQRTEQGDSAMYLCASSLEGDGFSSEQYFGPGTRLTVT.

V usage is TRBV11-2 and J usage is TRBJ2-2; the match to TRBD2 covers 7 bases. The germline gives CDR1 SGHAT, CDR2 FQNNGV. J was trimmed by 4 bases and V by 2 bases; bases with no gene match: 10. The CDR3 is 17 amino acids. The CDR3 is CASSLKVQGLLTGELFF. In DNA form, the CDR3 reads TGTGCCAGCAGCTTAAAGGTCCAGGGACTACTCACCGGGGAGCTGTTTTTT. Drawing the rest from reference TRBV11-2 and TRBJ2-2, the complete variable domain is EAGVAQSPRYKIIEKRQSVAFWCNPISGHATLYWYQQILGQGPKLLIQFQNNGVVDDSQLPKDRFSAERLKGVDSTLKIQPAKLEDSAVYLCASSLKVQGLLTGELFFGEGSRLTVL.

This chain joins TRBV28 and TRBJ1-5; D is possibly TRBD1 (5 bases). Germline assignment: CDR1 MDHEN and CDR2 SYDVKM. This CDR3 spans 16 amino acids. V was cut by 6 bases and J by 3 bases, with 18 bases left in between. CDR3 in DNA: TGTGCCAGCAGATGGGGGAGAGCGGCGTACAATCAGCCCCAGCATTTT. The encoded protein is CASRWGRAAYNQPQHF.

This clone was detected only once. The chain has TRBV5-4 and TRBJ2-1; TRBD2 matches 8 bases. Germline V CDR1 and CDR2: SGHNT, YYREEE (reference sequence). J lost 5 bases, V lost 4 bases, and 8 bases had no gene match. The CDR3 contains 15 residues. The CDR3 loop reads CASSQKRETHNEQFF. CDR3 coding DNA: TGTGCCAGCAGCCAGAAGCGGGAGACGCACAATGAGCAGTTCTTC. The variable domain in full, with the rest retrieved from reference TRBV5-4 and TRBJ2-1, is ETGVTQSPTHLIKTRGQQVTLRCSSQSGHNTVSWYQQALGQGPQFIFQYYREEENGRGNFPPRFSGLQFPNYSSELNVNALELDDSALYLCASSQKRETHNEQFFGPGTRLTVL.

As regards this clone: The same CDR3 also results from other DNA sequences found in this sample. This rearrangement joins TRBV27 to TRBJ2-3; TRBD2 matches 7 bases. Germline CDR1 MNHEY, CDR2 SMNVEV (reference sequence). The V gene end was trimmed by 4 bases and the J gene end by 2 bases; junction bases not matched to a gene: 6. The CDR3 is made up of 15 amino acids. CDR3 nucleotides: TGTGCCAGCAGTTCGGCTAGCGGAGCCACAGATACGCAGTATTTT. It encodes CASSSASGATDTQYF.

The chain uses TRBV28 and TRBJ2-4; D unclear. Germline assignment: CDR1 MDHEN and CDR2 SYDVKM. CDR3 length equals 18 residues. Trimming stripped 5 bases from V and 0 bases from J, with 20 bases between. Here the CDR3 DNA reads TGTGCCAGCAGTCTCCCGTACTCGGACGGGCTAGCCAAAAACATTCAGTACTTC. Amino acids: CASSLPYSDGLAKNIQYF.

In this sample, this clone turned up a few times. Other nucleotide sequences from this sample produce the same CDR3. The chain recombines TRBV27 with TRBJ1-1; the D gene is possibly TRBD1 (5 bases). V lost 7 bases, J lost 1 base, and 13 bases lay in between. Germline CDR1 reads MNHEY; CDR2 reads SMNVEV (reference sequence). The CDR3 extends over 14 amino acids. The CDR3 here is CASTLGGANTEAFF. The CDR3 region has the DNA TGTGCCAGCACTTTGGGAGGGGCGAACACTGAAGCTTTCTTT.